The source of this T cell receptor (beta chain) is a study of blood T cell repertoires in COVID-19. For the study at large: COVID-19 samples from acute and convalescent phases originated in the United States, Italy and Spain. Sample material is recorded as cDNA or gDNA derived from T cells, B-cell-depleted T cells, or PBMCs.

Original methodology: Reference gene primer amplification in the assay estimated nucleated cell counts. Assay: immunoSEQ multiplex PCR; the TCRdb copy retains only in-frame clones and omits some. D and trimming were read from the DNA, whereas the V and J calls and clone size are those reported in that table. The sample records roughly 160,000 clones, just under 90% being singletons. The CDR3 totals 14 residues. CDR1 SNHLY and CDR2 FYNNEI come from the germline V gene. J was trimmed by 4 bases and V by 3 bases; bases with no gene match: 4. Seattle's enrolled individuals joined amid active infection and were then monitored longitudinally.

This TCR came from a woman aged 70-85 years with COVID-19, enrolled during active disease. The sample was peripheral blood. The gene calls are TRBV2 and TRBJ2-3; 7 bases map to TRBD2. DNA for the CDR3: TGTGCCAGCAGTGAGGGGGGGGGTTCAGATACGCAGTATTTT. Encoded protein: CASSEGGGSDTQYF.